Listed below are T cell receptor beta chains from one sample, sequenced in a study of CD8 T cells in Susac syndrome. Each CDR3 protein is one row after TCRdb ran MiXCR on the immunoSEQ multiplex PCR reads. This sample has some 170,000 distinct CDR3 sequences, with roughly 94% found just once. Sequenced material: CD4+ T cells from PBMCs. The receptors originated from a human donor with Susac syndrome. Each CDR3 is given with its conserved first and last residue. D genes are given only for firm matches. Size is stated for part of the rows, as once, few or many counts, or as a class when the clone is expanded.

CDR3 DNA	CDR3 protein	clone size	J gene	CDR3 length	D gene	V gene
TGTGCCAGCAGCCTAACTAGTCTAGCGGGAGTTAATGAGCAGTTCTTC	CASSLTSLAGVNEQFF	.	TRBJ2-1	16	TRBD2	TRBV7-8
TGTGCATCCCGGGCCTTCACTAAAGCCTTCTTT	CASRAFTKAFF	.	TRBJ1-1	11	.	TRBV12-3/TRBV12-4
TGTGCCAGCAGCGCTAGCCCCGACAGGGAGGAGTTCTTC	CASSASPDREEFF	.	TRBJ2-1	13	.	TRBV9
TGTGCCAGCAGCTTAGGTAGCGGCACGACCTACGAGCAGTACTTC	CASSLGSGTTYEQYF	.	TRBJ2-7	15	.	TRBV7-9
TGTGCCAGCAGGAAAGGACTAGGGTCCTTATACGAGCAGTACTTC	CASRKGLGSLYEQYF	.	TRBJ2-7	15	TRBD2	TRBV2
TGTGCCAGCAGTGAGTTCGCCTACGAGCAGTACTTC	CASSEFAYEQYF	.	TRBJ2-7	12	.	TRBV2
TGCGCCAGCAGTCAATCAGGGTTAGGGACTAATGGAGATAGCAATCAGCCCCAGCATTTT	CASSQSGLGTNGDSNQPQHF	.	TRBJ1-5	20	.	TRBV23-1
TGTGCCAGCAGTGACTTGGGACAGAAGACTCACCGGCCCCAGCATTTT	CASSDLGQKTHRPQHF	once	TRBJ1-5	16	TRBD1	TRBV2
TGCAGTGCTAGAGATTTAGCTAGTGGAGCCTACGAGCAGTACTTC	CSARDLASGAYEQYF	.	TRBJ2-7	15	.	TRBV20-1
TGTGCCAGCAGTTACTCGACAGGATCTGGAAACACCATATATTTT	CASSYSTGSGNTIYF	.	TRBJ1-3	15	.	TRBV6-6
TGTGCCAGCTCACCGGAACAGAGGAATAATTCACCCCTCCACTTT	CASSPEQRNNSPLHF	.	TRBJ1-6	15	.	TRBV18
TGCAGCGTTGTGACGTATCGGGCTTTCTTT	CSVVTYRAFF	.	TRBJ1-1	10	.	TRBV29-1
TGTGCCAGCAGCTTAGGTTCCGGGGACTATGGCTACACCTTC	CASSLGSGDYGYTF	.	TRBJ1-2	14	.	TRBV7-9
TGCGCCAGCAGCTTGGAACCTGGAAATACTGAGCAGTTCTTC	CASSLEPGNTEQFF	.	TRBJ2-1	14	.	TRBV5-1
TGCGCCAGCAGCCAAGCACTACTAGCGGGAGGTCACACCGGGGAGCTGTTTTTT	CASSQALLAGGHTGELFF	.	TRBJ2-2	18	TRBD2	TRBV4-3
TGCGCCAGCAGCCTCCAAGCGGGAGCGTGGAACGAGCAGTACTTC	CASSLQAGAWNEQYF	.	TRBJ2-7	15	TRBD2	TRBV5-1
TGCAGTGCTTACTTAGGGGGGATGAGGGGCTACACCTTC	CSAYLGGMRGYTF	.	TRBJ1-2	13	.	TRBV20-1
TGCGCCAGCAGCTCACAAAAGGGACTTGAAGCTTTCTTT	CASSSQKGLEAFF	.	TRBJ1-1	13	.	TRBV5-1
TGTGCCAGCAGCTTTCCGGGACAGGGAAACACTGAAGCTTTCTTT	CASSFPGQGNTEAFF	.	TRBJ1-1	15	TRBD1	TRBV5-6
TGTGCCAGCAGCACCTTGGGACAGAGAAACAATGAGCAGTTCTTC	CASSTLGQRNNEQFF	.	TRBJ2-1	15	TRBD1	TRBV7-9
TGCAGTGCTAGGACTGGCGATAGCAATCAGCCCCAGCATTTT	CSARTGDSNQPQHF	.	TRBJ1-5	14	.	TRBV20-1
TGCAGCGCCCACCAATCTGGGTACACTGAAGCTTTCTTT	CSAHQSGYTEAFF	.	TRBJ1-1	13	.	TRBV29-1
TGTGCCAGCAGCCTGATGAGCGCCGGGAAAAACATTCAGTACTTC	CASSLMSAGKNIQYF	.	TRBJ2-4	15	.	TRBV5-4
TGTGCCACCAGCAGAGGGACTAGCGGTTACAATGAGCAGTTCTTC	CATSRGTSGYNEQFF	.	TRBJ2-1	15	TRBD2	TRBV15
TGTGCCAGTAGTATTCCGGGGTACAATGAGCAGTTCTTC	CASSIPGYNEQFF	.	TRBJ2-1	13	.	TRBV19
TGTGCCTGGAGTGTACTCGCGAATCTGAACACTGAAGCTTTCTTT	CAWSVLANLNTEAFF	.	TRBJ1-1	15	.	TRBV30
TGCGCCAGCAGCTTGGAGGGACACACTAATTCACCCCTCCACTTT	CASSLEGHTNSPLHF	.	TRBJ1-6	15	.	TRBV5-1
TGTGCCAGCAGCCGTGGGTCATCAGAGACCCAGTACTTC	CASSRGSSETQYF	.	TRBJ2-5	13	.	TRBV3-1
TGTGCCAGCAGCCTAGGGGACGGAACTAACTATGGCTACACCTTC	CASSLGDGTNYGYTF	.	TRBJ1-2	15	.	TRBV7-9
TGTGCCAGCAGCTTAAAGGGTGGAGGAGAGACCCAGTACTTC	CASSLKGGGETQYF	.	TRBJ2-5	14	.	TRBV7-2
TGTGCCAGCAGCCGAACCGGGACTAGCGGGAGATCGGGCACAGATACGCAGTATTTT	CASSRTGTSGRSGTDTQYF	once	TRBJ2-3	19	TRBD2	TRBV3-1
TGTGCCAGCAGCCAAGATCGGAACGAAGAGGAGGAGACCCAGTACTTC	CASSQDRNEEEETQYF	.	TRBJ2-5	16	.	TRBV4-2